This TCR beta chain was captured in a study of blood T cell repertoires in COVID-19. Germline lookup yields CDR1 SGHRS and CDR2 YFSETQ. Trimming stripped 0 bases from V and 7 bases from J, with 8 bases between. CDR3 length equals 14 residues. This clone was observed a few times. Per the authors' pipeline: Estimates of nucleated cell counts were drawn from the amplification of reference gene primers. This table comes from immunoSEQ multiplex PCR, and its TCRdb copy is limited to in-frame clones, with some not included. Clone size and V and J calls were adopted from that table, with D and trimming inferred from the DNA. The profile shows approximately 110,000 clones, about 82% of them singletons.

Sequencing used peripheral blood. This TCR was sampled from a human donor in a cohort sampled during active COVID-19. J is TRBJ1-6 and V is TRBV5-1; TRBD1 is a possible D gene (5 bases). CDR3 sequence (DNA): TGCGCCAGCAGCTTGGTAGCAGGGAATTCACCCCTCCACTTT. Encoded protein: CASSLVAGNSPLHF.